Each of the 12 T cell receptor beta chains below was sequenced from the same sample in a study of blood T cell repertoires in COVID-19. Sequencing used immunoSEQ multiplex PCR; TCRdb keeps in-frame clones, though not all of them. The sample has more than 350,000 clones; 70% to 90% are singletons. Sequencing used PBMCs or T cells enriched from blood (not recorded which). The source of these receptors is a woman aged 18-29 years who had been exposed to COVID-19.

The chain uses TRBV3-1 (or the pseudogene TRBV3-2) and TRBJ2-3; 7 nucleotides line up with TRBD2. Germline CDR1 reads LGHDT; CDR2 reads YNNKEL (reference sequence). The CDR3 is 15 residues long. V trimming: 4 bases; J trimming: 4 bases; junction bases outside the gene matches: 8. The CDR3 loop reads CASSPREAVSDTQYF. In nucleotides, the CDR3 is TGTGCCAGCAGCCCCCGGGAGGCGGTGTCAGATACGCAGTATTTT.

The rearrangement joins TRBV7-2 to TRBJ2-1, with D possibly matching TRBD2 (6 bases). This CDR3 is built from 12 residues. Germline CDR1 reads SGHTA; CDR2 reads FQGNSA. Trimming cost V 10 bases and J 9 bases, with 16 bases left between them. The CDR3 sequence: CAISTSLSEQFF. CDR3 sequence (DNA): TGTGCCATTTCGACTAGTCTCAGTGAGCAGTTCTTC.

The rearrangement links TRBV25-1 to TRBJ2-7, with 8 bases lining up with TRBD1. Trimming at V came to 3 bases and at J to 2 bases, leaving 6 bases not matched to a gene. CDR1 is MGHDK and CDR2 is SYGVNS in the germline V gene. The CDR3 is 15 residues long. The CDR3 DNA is TGTGCCAGCAGTGACCCGGAGACAGGGGCCTACGAGCAGTACTTC. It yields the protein CASSDPETGAYEQYF.

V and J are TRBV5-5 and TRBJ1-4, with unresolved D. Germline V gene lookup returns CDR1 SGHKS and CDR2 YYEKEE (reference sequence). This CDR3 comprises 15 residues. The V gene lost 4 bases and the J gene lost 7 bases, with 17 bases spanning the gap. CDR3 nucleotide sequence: TGTGCCAGCAGCCATTCCGGGAACAGTGGTGAAAAACTGTTTTTT. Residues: CASSHSGNSGEKLFF.

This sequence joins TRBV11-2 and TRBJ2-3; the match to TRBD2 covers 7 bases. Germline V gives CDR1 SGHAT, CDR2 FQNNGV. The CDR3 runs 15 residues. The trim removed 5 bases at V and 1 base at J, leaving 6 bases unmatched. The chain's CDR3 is CASSLGAGGTDTQYF. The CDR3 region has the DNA TGTGCCAGCAGCCTAGGGGCGGGGGGCACAGATACGCAGTATTTT.

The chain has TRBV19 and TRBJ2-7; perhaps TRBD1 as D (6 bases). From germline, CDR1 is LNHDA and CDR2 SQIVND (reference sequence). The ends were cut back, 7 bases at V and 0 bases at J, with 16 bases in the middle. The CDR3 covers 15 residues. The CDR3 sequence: CASNSTGTRSYEQYF. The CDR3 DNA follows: TGTGCCAGTAATTCCACAGGGACCCGCTCCTACGAGCAGTACTTC.

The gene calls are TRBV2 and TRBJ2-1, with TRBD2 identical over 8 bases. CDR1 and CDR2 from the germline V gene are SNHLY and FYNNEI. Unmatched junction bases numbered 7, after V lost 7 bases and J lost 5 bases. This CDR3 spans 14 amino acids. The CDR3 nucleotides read TGTGCCAGCACCGTAGACGGGGGGGACAATGAGCAGTTCTTC. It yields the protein CASTVDGGDNEQFF.

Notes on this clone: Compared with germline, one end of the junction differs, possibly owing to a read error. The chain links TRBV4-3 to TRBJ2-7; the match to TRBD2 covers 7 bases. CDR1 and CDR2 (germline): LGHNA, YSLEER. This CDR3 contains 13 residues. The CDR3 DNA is TGCGCCAGCAGCCAAGATGGGCTAGCGGAAGTTAGATTC. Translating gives CASSQDGLAEVRF.

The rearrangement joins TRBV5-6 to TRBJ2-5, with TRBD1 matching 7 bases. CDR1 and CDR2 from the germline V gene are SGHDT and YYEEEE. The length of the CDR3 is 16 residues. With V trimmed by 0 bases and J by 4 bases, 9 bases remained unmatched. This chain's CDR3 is CASSLEGGQRLETQYF. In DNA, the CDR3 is TGTGCCAGCAGCTTGGAAGGGGGCCAAAGGCTAGAGACCCAGTACTTC.

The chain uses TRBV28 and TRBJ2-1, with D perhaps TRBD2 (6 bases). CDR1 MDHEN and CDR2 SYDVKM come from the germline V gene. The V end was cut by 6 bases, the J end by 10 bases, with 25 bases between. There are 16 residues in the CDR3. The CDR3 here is CASSTSRGYGMLEQFF. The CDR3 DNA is TGTGCCAGCAGCACCTCTCGGGGGTATGGGATGTTAGAGCAGTTCTTC.

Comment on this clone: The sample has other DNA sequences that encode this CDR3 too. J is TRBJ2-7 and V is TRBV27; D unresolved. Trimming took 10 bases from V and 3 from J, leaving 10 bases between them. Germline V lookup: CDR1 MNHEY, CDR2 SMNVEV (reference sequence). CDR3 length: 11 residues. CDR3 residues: CATSRGYEQYF. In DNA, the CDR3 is TGTGCCACCTCCCGAGGCTACGAGCAGTACTTC.

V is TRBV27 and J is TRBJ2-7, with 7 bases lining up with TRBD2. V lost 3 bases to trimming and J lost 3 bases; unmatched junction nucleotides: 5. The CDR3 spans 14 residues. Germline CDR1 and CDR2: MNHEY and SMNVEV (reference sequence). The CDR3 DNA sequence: TGTGCCAGCAGTTTGTCTAGCGGTATCTACGAGCAGTACTTC. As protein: CASSLSSGIYEQYF.